This T cell receptor (beta chain) derives from a study of blood T cell repertoires in COVID-19. Individuals aged roughly 18 to 100 years were recruited from 24 US areas. Grouping used clinical history reported by participants in a survey and questionnaire. Sequencing used immunoSEQ multiplex PCR; TCRdb keeps in-frame clones, though not all of them. Here the sample spans around 300,000 clones, approximately 88% being singletons. The clonotype was recovered from a young man who had recovered from COVID-19. The sequenced sample was PBMCs or T cells enriched from blood (not recorded which).

CDR3 amino acids: CASSLGGQSQETQYF. CDR3 nucleotide sequence: TGTGCCAGCAGCTTAGGGGGCCAGAGCCAAGAGACCCAGTACTTC. The V call is TRBV7-9, the J call TRBJ2-5; D might be TRBD1 (5 bases). Trimming cost V 1 base and J 1 base, with 10 bases left between them. Germline V CDR1 and CDR2: SEHNR, FQNEAQ (reference sequence). The CDR3 loop spans 15 amino acids.